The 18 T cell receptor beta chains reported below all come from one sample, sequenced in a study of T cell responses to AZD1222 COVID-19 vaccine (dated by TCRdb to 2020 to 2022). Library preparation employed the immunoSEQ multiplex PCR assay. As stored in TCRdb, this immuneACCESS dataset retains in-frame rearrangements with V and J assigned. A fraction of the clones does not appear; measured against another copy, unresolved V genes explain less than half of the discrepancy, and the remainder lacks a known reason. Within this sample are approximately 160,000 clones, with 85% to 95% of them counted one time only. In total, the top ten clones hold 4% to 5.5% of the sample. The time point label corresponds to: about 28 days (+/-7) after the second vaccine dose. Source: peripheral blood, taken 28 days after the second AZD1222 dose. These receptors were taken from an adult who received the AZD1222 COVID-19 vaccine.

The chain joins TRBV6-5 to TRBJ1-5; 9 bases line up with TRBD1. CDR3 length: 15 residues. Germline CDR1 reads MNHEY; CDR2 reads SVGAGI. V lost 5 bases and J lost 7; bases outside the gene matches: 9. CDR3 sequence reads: CASSPGQGGWQPQHF. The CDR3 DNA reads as TGTGCCAGCAGTCCGGGACAGGGAGGGTGGCAGCCCCAGCATTTT.

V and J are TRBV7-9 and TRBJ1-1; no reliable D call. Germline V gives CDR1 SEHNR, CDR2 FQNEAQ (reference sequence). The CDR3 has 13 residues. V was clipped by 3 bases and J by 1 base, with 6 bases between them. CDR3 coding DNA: TGTGCCAGCAGCTTCCCCTCGAACACTGAAGCTTTCTTT. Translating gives CASSFPSNTEAFF.

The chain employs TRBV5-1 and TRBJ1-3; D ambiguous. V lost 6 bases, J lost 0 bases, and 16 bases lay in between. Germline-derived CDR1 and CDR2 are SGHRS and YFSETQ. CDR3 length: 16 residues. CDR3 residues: CASTPTLGYSGNTIYF. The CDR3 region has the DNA TGCGCCAGCACCCCGACGCTGGGTTACTCTGGAAACACCATATATTTT.

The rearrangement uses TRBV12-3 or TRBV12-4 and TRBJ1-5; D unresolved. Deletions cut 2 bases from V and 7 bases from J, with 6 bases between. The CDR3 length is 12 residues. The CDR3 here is CASSLTPQPQHF. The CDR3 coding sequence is TGTGCCAGCAGTTTAACCCCGCAGCCCCAGCATTTT.

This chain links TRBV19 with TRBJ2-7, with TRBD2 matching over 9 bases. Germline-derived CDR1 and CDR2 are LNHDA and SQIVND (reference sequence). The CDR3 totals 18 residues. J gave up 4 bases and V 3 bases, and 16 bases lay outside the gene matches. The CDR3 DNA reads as TGTGCCAGTAGTATGGGCCGGGGCGGCGGGAGGGCCCGTTACGAGCAGTACTTC. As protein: CASSMGRGGGRARYEQYF.

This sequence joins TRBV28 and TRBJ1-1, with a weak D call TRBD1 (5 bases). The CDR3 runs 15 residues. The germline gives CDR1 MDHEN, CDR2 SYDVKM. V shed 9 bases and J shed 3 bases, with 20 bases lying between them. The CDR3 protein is CASNQIRGAYTEAFF. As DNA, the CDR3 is TGTGCCAGTAATCAAATTCGGGGCGCGTACACTGAAGCTTTCTTT.

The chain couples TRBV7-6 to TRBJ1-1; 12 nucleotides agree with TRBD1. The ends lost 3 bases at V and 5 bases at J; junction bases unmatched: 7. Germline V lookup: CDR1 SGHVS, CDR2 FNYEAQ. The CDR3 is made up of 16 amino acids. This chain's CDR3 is CASSLGGQGAGTEAFF. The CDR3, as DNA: TGTGCCAGCAGCTTGGGGGGACAGGGGGCTGGGACTGAAGCTTTCTTT.

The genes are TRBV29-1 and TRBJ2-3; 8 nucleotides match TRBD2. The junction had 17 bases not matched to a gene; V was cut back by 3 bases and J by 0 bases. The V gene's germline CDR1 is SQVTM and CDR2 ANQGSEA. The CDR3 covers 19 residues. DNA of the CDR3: TGCAGCGTTGACCCGAGAGGGAGCGGGAGAAGTTGGAGCACAGATACGCAGTATTTT. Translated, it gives CSVDPRGSGRSWSTDTQYF.

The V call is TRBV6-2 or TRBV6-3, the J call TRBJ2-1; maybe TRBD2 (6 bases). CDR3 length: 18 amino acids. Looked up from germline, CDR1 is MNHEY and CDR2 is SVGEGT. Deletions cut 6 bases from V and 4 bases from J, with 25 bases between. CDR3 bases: TGTGCCAGCAGCCCCGGCGGCTCAGAGGGCGGGGTTTACAATGAGCAGTTCTTC. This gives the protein CASSPGGSEGGVYNEQFF.

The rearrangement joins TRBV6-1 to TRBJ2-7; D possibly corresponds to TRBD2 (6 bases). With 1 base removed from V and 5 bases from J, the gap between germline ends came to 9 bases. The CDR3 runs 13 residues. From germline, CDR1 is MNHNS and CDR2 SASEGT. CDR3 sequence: CASSEGGTNEQYF. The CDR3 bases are TGTGCCAGCAGTGAAGGCGGGACCAACGAGCAGTACTTC.

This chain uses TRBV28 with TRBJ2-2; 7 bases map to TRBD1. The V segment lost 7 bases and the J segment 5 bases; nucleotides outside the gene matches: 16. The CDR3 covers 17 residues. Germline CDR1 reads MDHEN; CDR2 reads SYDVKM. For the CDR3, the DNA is TGTGCCAGCACCCCCCAGGGTAAGGGGGCGTCGACCGGGGAGCTGTTTTTT. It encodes CASTPQGKGASTGELFF.

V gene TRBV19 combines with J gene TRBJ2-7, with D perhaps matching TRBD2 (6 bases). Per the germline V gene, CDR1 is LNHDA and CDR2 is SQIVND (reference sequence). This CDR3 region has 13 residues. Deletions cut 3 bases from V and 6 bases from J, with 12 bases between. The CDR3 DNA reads TGTGCCAGTAGTATGCGGGGCTGGGGCGAGCAGTACTTC. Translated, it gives CASSMRGWGEQYF.

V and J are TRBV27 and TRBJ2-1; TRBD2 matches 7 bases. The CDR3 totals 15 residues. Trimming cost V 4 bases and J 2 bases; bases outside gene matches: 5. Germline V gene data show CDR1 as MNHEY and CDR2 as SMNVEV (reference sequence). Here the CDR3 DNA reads TGTGCCAGCAGTTATGGGGGAGGGCCCTACAATGAGCAGTTCTTC. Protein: CASSYGGGPYNEQFF.

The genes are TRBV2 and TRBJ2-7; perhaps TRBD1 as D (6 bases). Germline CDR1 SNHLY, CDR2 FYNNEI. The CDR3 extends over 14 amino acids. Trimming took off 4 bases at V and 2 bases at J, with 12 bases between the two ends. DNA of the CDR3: TGTGCCAGCAGTGGGACAGCAGCGGCCTACGAGCAGTACTTC. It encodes CASSGTAAAYEQYF. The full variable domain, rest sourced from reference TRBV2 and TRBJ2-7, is EPEVTQTPSHQVTQMGQEVILRCVPISNHLYFYWYRQILGQKVEFLVSFYNNEISEKSEIFDDQFSVERPDGSNFTLKIRSTKLEDSAMYFCASSGTAAAYEQYFGPGTRLTVT.

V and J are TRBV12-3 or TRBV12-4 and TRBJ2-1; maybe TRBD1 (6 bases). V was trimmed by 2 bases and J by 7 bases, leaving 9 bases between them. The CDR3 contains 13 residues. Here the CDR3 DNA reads TGTGCCAGCAGTTTACTACAGGGAAATGAGCAGTTCTTC. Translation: CASSLLQGNEQFF.

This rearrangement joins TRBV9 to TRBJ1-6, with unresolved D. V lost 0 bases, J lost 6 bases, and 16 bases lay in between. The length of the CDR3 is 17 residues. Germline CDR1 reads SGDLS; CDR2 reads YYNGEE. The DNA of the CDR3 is TGTGCCAGCAGCGTAGACCCCGAGATGGGCGGTAATTCACCCCTCCACTTT. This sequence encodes CASSVDPEMGGNSPLHF.

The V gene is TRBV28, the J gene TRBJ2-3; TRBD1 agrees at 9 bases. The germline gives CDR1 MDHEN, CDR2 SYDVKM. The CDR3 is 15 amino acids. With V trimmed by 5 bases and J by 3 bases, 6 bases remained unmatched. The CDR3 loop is CASSPGTGFTDTQYF. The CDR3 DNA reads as TGTGCCAGCAGTCCCGGGACAGGGTTTACAGATACGCAGTATTTT.

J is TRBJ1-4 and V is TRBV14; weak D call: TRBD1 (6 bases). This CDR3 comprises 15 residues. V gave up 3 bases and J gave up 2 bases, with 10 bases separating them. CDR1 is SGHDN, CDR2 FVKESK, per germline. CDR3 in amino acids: CASSQGAVTNEKLFF. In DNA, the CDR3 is TGTGCCAGCAGCCAGGGGGCGGTTACTAATGAAAAACTGTTTTTT.